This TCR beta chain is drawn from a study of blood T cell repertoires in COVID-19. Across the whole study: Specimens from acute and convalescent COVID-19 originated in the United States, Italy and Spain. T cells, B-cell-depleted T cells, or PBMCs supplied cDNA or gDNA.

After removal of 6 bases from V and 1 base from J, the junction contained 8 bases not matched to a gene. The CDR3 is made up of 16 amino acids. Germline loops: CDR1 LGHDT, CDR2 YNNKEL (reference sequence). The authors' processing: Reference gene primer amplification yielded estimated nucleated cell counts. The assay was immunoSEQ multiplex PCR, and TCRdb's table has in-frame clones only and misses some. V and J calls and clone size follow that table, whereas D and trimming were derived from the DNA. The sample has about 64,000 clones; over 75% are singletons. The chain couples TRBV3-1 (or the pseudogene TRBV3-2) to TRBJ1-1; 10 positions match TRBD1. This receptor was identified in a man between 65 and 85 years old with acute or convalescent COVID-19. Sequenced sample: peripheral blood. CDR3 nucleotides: TGTGCCAGCAGTACCGGGACAGGGGCGCCGAACACTGAAGCTTTCTTT. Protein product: CASSTGTGAPNTEAFF.